Listed here is a single T cell receptor beta chain. The data derive from a study of blood T cell repertoires in COVID-19. The CDR3 is 14 residues long. Looked up from germline, CDR1 is LNHDA and CDR2 is SQIVND (reference sequence). V lost 11 bases, J lost 4 bases, and 14 bases stayed unmatched. The protocol was immunoSEQ multiplex PCR, while the TCRdb copy is restricted to in-frame clones and leaves out a portion. The sample lists over 150,000 clones; roughly 93% were seen once. The sequenced sample was peripheral blood. This clonotype was sampled from a man between 18 and 35 years old with COVID-19, enrolled during active disease. The chain recombines TRBV19 with TRBJ2-7, with 7 positions matching TRBD2. This CDR3 is CAPNRGRATYEQYF. Here the CDR3 DNA reads TGTGCCCCCAACCGAGGGAGGGCCACTTACGAGCAGTACTTC.